Following are 11 T cell receptor beta chains from one sample sequenced in a study of multiple sclerosis patients with progressive multifocal leukoencephalopathy. The time point denotes: before natalizumab initiation. Only in-frame clones appear in the TCRdb table, and some are missing; sequencing was by immunoSEQ multiplex PCR. The data show about 30,000 clones, with almost 95% seen just once and less than 2.5% held by the top ten. Sequencing was performed on PBMCs. The receptors were gathered from a man aged 25 to 40 with multiple sclerosis.

The J gene is TRBJ1-4, the V gene TRBV6-5, with TRBD1 as a possible D gene (6 bases). The germline V gene has CDR1 MNHEY and CDR2 SVGAGI. Trimming removed 2 bases from V and 6 bases from J, with 10 bases in between. This CDR3 is built from 14 residues. CDR3 sequence reads: CASSYGAGDEKLFF. The CDR3 region has the DNA TGTGCCAGCAGTTACGGGGCAGGGGATGAAAAACTGTTTTTT.

The V gene is TRBV5-1, the J gene TRBJ2-7, with D possibly TRBD1 on 6 matching bases. Per the germline V gene, CDR1 is SGHRS and CDR2 is YFSETQ. Trimming removed 4 bases from V and 1 base from J, with 12 bases in between. The CDR3 sequence is 14 residues long. CDR3 amino acids: CASSLRQDSYEQYF. CDR3 DNA sequence: TGCGCCAGCAGCCTTAGACAGGATTCCTACGAGCAGTACTTC.

This chain connects TRBV9 to TRBJ1-1, with D uncertain. With 5 bases removed from V and 1 base from J, the gap between germline ends came to 12 bases. CDR1 is SGDLS, CDR2 YYNGEE, per germline. The CDR3 length is 14 residues. CDR3 sequence reads: CASSIGISNTEAFF. Written as DNA, the CDR3 is TGTGCCAGCAGTATAGGGATTTCGAACACTGAAGCTTTCTTT.

The chain is built from TRBV10-2 and TRBJ1-6; no clear D gene. The CDR3 is 13 amino acids. Trimming removed 6 bases at V and 4 bases at J, with 7 bases between. CDR1 is WSHSY and CDR2 is SAAADI in the germline V gene. CDR3 residues: CASRVQYNSPLHF. DNA of the CDR3: TGCGCCAGCAGGGTGCAATATAATTCACCCCTCCACTTT.

V is TRBV9 and J is TRBJ1-5; unclear D gene. CDR3 length: 14 residues. CDR1 is SGDLS, CDR2 YYNGEE, per germline. V was pared by 0 bases and J by 4 bases, with 8 bases between. For the CDR3, the DNA is TGTGCCAGCAGCGTAGATGGAGCGAATCAGCCCCAGCATTTT. As protein: CASSVDGANQPQHF.

This clone was counted a few times. The genes are TRBV2 and TRBJ1-1, with D perhaps TRBD1 (5 bases). Trimming left V 7 bases short and J 7 bases short, with 13 bases between. Per germline, CDR1 SNHLY and CDR2 FYNNEI. CDR3 length equals 12 residues. The CDR3 spells CASKGPGVEAFF. In nucleotides, the CDR3 is TGTGCCAGCAAGGGGCCAGGAGTTGAAGCTTTCTTT.

Notes on this clone: An end of the junction does not agree with germline; a read error may underlie this. The CDR3 sequence: CASSLDSNQPQHF. The CDR3 DNA reads as TGTGCTAGCAGCTTAGATAGCAATCAGCCCCAGCATTTT. V and J are TRBV7-7 and TRBJ1-5, with no clear D. The CDR3 runs 13 residues. Germline V lookup: CDR1 SSHAT, CDR2 FNYEAQ (reference sequence).

V is TRBV6-5 and J is TRBJ2-5; D possibly corresponds to TRBD2 (6 bases). Germline CDR1 MNHEY, CDR2 SVGAGI. CDR3 size: 13 residues. V shed 1 base and J shed 4 bases, with 7 bases lying between them. The CDR3 region is CASSYWRGETQYF. CDR3 bases: TGTGCCAGCAGTTACTGGAGGGGAGAGACCCAGTACTTC.

This chain links TRBV7-9 with TRBJ1-2; tentative D call: TRBD1 (5 bases). Germline CDR1 reads SEHNR; CDR2 reads FQNEAQ (reference sequence). The V end was cut by 3 bases, the J end by 3 bases, with 17 bases between. The length of the CDR3 is 16 residues. CDR3 loop: CASSLMWGSLDYGYTF. CDR3 in DNA: TGTGCCAGCAGCTTGATGTGGGGCAGTCTCGACTATGGCTACACCTTC.

The chain employs TRBV7-9 and TRBJ1-4; TRBD1 aligns across 7 bases. CDR1 is SEHNR, CDR2 FQNEAQ, per germline (reference sequence). This CDR3 comprises 14 residues. Losses at the gene ends were 4 bases for V and 7 bases for J; bases not matched to a gene: 6. CDR3 loop: CASSYRDSSEKLFF. In DNA, the CDR3 is TGTGCCAGCAGCTACCGGGACAGCTCTGAAAAACTGTTTTTT.

This sequence joins TRBV11-2 and TRBJ2-2; no definite D call. The V gene's germline CDR1 is SGHAT and CDR2 FQNNGV. CDR3 length: 16 amino acids. V was cut by 1 base and J by 4 bases, with 13 bases left in between. The CDR3 sequence: CASSLGEAEGTGELFF. The CDR3 nucleotides are TGTGCCAGCAGCTTAGGCGAAGCCGAAGGCACCGGGGAGCTGTTTTTT. The full variable domain, with the rest looked up from reference TRBV11-2 and TRBJ2-2, is EAGVAQSPRYKIIEKRQSVAFWCNPISGHATLYWYQQILGQGPKLLIQFQNNGVVDDSQLPKDRFSAERLKGVDSTLKIQPAKLEDSAVYLCASSLGEAEGTGELFFGEGSRLTVL.